The 21 T cell receptor beta chains presented below share a single source sample, sequenced in a study of blood T cell repertoires in COVID-19. The table came from immunoSEQ multiplex PCR; TCRdb's copy has only in-frame clones and leaves some out. The top ten clones hold 1.5% of a sample with about 260,000 clones, over 70% of them seen once. The specimen sequenced was peripheral blood. These receptor sequences come from a woman aged 40 to 50 who had recovered from COVID-19.

The rearrangement links TRBV7-9 to TRBJ2-3; the match to TRBD1 covers 7 bases. This CDR3 comprises 16 residues. With V trimmed by 2 bases and J by 1 base, 6 bases remained unmatched. The germline CDR1 and CDR2 sequences are SEHNR and FQNEAQ (reference sequence). The DNA of the CDR3 is TGTGCCAGCAGCTTATTAGGGGGCGCGGGCACAGATACGCAGTATTTT. It yields the protein CASSLLGGAGTDTQYF.

This chain uses TRBV5-1 with TRBJ2-3, with D unclear. Germline CDR1 is SGHRS and CDR2 is YFSETQ. The CDR3 is 16 residues long. V lost 4 bases and J lost 1, with 16 bases in between. CDR3 amino acids: CASSESPLRGTDTQYF. CDR3 DNA sequence: TGCGCCAGCAGCGAAAGTCCCCTTCGGGGCACAGATACGCAGTATTTT.

V and J are TRBV11-2 and TRBJ2-7, with a possible D match to TRBD2 (6 bases). Trimming pared 3 bases from V and 7 bases from J, leaving 22 bases between. The CDR3 extends over 16 amino acids. Germline CDR1 and CDR2: SGHAT and FQNNGV. The CDR3 reads CASSFPARGASREQYF. DNA for the CDR3: TGTGCCAGCAGCTTTCCGGCCCGCGGGGCCTCTCGGGAGCAGTACTTC.

The V call is TRBV18, the J call TRBJ1-1; a possible D gene is TRBD1 (5 bases). V shed 6 bases and J shed 12 bases, with 20 bases lying between them. CDR3 size: 13 residues. Germline CDR1 is KGHSH and CDR2 is LQKENI. In DNA, the CDR3 is TGTGCCAGCTCGGCGGGGGTGCCCTTCCTTACTTTCTTT. This translates into CASSAGVPFLTFF.

The chain is built from TRBV10-3 and TRBJ1-3, with 10 positions matching TRBD1. Germline CDR1 is ENHRY and CDR2 is SYGVKD. Losses at the gene ends were 8 bases for V and 4 bases for J; bases not matched to a gene: 8. The CDR3 has 15 residues. The CDR3 nucleotides read TGTGCCATCCGAGGGACAGGGGCCCGGGGAAACACCATATATTTT. Its protein is CAIRGTGARGNTIYF.

The chain uses TRBV9 and TRBJ2-7; 7 bases agree with TRBD1. V trimming: 0 bases; J trimming: 2 bases; junction bases outside the gene matches: 5. The germline V gene encodes CDR1 SGDLS and CDR2 YYNGEE. CDR3 size: 15 residues. The DNA for the CDR3 is TGTGCCAGCAGCGTAGATGGGACAGCTCCCTACGAGCAGTACTTC. It specifies CASSVDGTAPYEQYF.

V and J are TRBV5-6 and TRBJ1-1, with D unresolved. Trimming removed 0 bases at V and 3 bases at J, with 15 bases between. In germline, CDR1 is SGHDT, CDR2 YYEEEE. The CDR3 contains 16 residues. CDR3 sequence: CASSLAGESWDTEAFF. In nucleotides, the CDR3 is TGTGCCAGCAGCTTGGCCGGGGAGAGTTGGGACACTGAAGCTTTCTTT.

V is TRBV4-2 and J is TRBJ1-4; D gene ambiguous. Trimming removed 4 bases at V and 0 bases at J, with 6 bases between. The CDR3 totals 14 residues. Germline V lookup: CDR1 LGHNA, CDR2 YNFKEQ. The CDR3: CASSLPSTNEKLFF. The CDR3 DNA sequence: TGTGCCAGCAGCCTCCCCTCAACTAATGAAAAACTGTTTTTT.

The rearrangement uses TRBV18 and TRBJ2-1, with D maybe TRBD2 (6 bases). Per germline, CDR1 KGHSH and CDR2 LQKENI. This CDR3 is built from 14 residues. The V end lost 2 bases, the J end lost 10 bases, and 15 bases lay between the germline ends. The CDR3 DNA follows: TGTGCCAGCTCACCAAGTCCAGCGGCGGGGGAGCAGTTCTTC. It specifies CASSPSPAAGEQFF.

The chain is built from TRBV7-2 and TRBJ2-5; 8 bases align to TRBD1. V shed 4 bases and J 4 bases; nucleotides not matched to a gene: 2. The CDR3 covers 13 residues. Germline CDR1 is SGHTA and CDR2 is FQGNSA. The CDR3 reads CASSSDRGETQYF. As DNA, the CDR3 is TGTGCCAGCAGCTCTGACAGGGGAGAGACCCAGTACTTC.

In DNA, the CDR3 is TGCGCCAGCAGCGCCGGGACAGGAATTTATGGCTACACCTTC. This sequence encodes CASSAGTGIYGYTF. The gene calls are TRBV5-1 and TRBJ1-2; 8 nucleotides align to TRBD1. The CDR3 runs to 14 residues. J gave up 5 bases and V 4 bases, and 7 bases lay outside the gene matches. The V gene's germline CDR1 is SGHRS and CDR2 YFSETQ. Together with reference TRBV5-1 and TRBJ1-2, the CDR3 gives the full variable domain: KAGVTQTPRYLIKTRGQQVTLSCSPISGHRSVSWYQQTPGQGLQFLFEYFSETQRNKGNFPGRFSGRQFSNSRSEMNVSTLELGDSALYLCASSAGTGIYGYTFGSGTRLTVV.

The chain recombines TRBV28 with TRBJ2-1; the D gene is possibly TRBD1 (5 bases). Germline loops: CDR1 MDHEN, CDR2 SYDVKM. The CDR3 extends over 12 amino acids. Trimming cost V 6 bases and J 10 bases, with 13 bases left between them. CDR3 DNA sequence: TGTGCCAGCAGCCCCCTAACAGGAGAGCAGTTCTTC. This sequence encodes CASSPLTGEQFF.

The rearrangement joins TRBV2 to TRBJ2-1, with a weak D call TRBD2 (6 bases). The CDR3 covers 14 residues. V was clipped by 7 bases and J by 7 bases, with 17 bases between them. CDR1 and CDR2 from the germline V gene are SNHLY and FYNNEI. In DNA form, the CDR3 reads TGTGCCAGCACCGGGGGAGCCCTTATAAATGAGCAGTTCTTC. Protein sequence: CASTGGALINEQFF. Combining the CDR3 with reference TRBV2 and TRBJ2-1 gives the whole variable domain EPEVTQTPSHQVTQMGQEVILRCVPISNHLYFYWYRQILGQKVEFLVSFYNNEISEKSEIFDDQFSVERPDGSNFTLKIRSTKLEDSAMYFCASTGGALINEQFFGPGTRLTVL.

The V gene is TRBV29-1, the J gene TRBJ1-2; D might be TRBD1 (5 bases). CDR1 SQVTM and CDR2 ANQGSEA come from the germline V gene. V lost 7 bases and J 3 bases, leaving 15 bases between the germline ends. The CDR3 loop spans 13 amino acids. The DNA of the CDR3 is TGCAGCGCGGGGGGGGGACCCTACTATGGCTACACCTTC. This translates into CSAGGGPYYGYTF.

The chain employs TRBV5-1 and TRBJ2-5, with D perhaps TRBD1 (9 bases). Germline values: CDR1 SGHRS, CDR2 YFSETQ. This CDR3 region has 16 residues. The V gene lost 4 bases and the J gene lost 3 bases, with 19 bases spanning the gap. The CDR3 loop is CASSPGGTGREETQYF. In nucleotides, the CDR3 is TGCGCCAGCAGCCCGGGGGGGACAGGGAGGGAAGAGACCCAGTACTTC.

This sequence joins TRBV11-2 and TRBJ2-1; D is perhaps TRBD1 (5 bases). Germline CDR1 is SGHAT and CDR2 is FQNNGV. CDR3 length: 15 residues. Trimming shortened V by 5 bases and J by 9 bases, and 20 bases separated the two germline ends. CDR3 residues: CASSNLVIRRGEQFF. The CDR3 DNA reads TGTGCCAGCAGCAACCTGGTCATAAGAAGGGGTGAGCAGTTCTTC. Complete variable domain (other parts from reference TRBV11-2 and TRBJ2-1): EAGVAQSPRYKIIEKRQSVAFWCNPISGHATLYWYQQILGQGPKLLIQFQNNGVVDDSQLPKDRFSAERLKGVDSTLKIQPAKLEDSAVYLCASSNLVIRRGEQFFGPGTRLTVL.

The chain links TRBV19 to TRBJ1-1, with 7 bases lining up with TRBD1. The CDR3 runs to 12 residues. Per germline, CDR1 LNHDA and CDR2 SQIVND (reference sequence). V was clipped by 7 bases and J by 5 bases; unmatched bases: 4. The CDR3 DNA follows: TGTGCCAGTAAACAGGGGAATACTGAAGCTTTCTTT. Translated: CASKQGNTEAFF.

The chain carries TRBV13 and TRBJ2-1; TRBD2 agrees at 7 bases. The trim removed 4 bases at V and 4 bases at J, leaving 10 bases unmatched. The germline V gene encodes CDR1 PRHDT and CDR2 FYEKMQ (reference sequence). The CDR3 is made up of 16 amino acids. CDR3 coding DNA: TGTGCCAGCAGCTCCTTTCGCGGGGGAGTTTACAATGAGCAGTTCTTC. Protein sequence: CASSSFRGGVYNEQFF.

The gene calls are TRBV6-1 and TRBJ1-2; D ambiguous. Germline assignment: CDR1 MNHNS and CDR2 SASEGT. V lost 4 bases and J 4 bases, leaving 4 bases between the germline ends. This CDR3 is 11 amino acids long. CDR3: CASSASYGYTF. Written as DNA, the CDR3 is TGTGCCAGCAGTGCCTCCTATGGCTACACCTTC.

This rearrangement joins TRBV5-6 to TRBJ1-2, with 7 bases fitting TRBD1. From germline, CDR1 is SGHDT and CDR2 YYEEEE. This CDR3 is built from 13 residues. V shed 0 bases and J 7 bases; nucleotides not matched to a gene: 3. CDR3 amino acids: CASSLARGFGYTF. DNA of the CDR3: TGTGCCAGCAGCTTGGCCAGGGGGTTTGGCTACACCTTC.

This clone was seen once. The chain combines TRBV7-3 with TRBJ2-1; weak D call: TRBD1 (6 bases). The CDR3 totals 13 residues. V dropped 4 bases and J dropped 5 bases, with 9 bases sitting between them. The germline V gene has CDR1 SGHTA and CDR2 FQGTGA. The CDR3 coding sequence is TGTGCCAGCAGCTCCAGGGGAAACAATGAGCAGTTCTTC. Translating gives CASSSRGNNEQFF. The whole variable domain, filled in from reference TRBV7-3 and TRBJ2-1, reads GAGVSQTPSNKVTEKGKYVELRCDPISGHTALYWYRQSLGQGPEFLIYFQGTGAADDSGLPNDRFFAVRPEGSVSTLKIQRTERGDSAVYLCASSSRGNNEQFFGPGTRLTVL.